One and the same sample provided the 24 T cell receptor beta chains below, sequenced in a study of cytomegalovirus exposure and HLA in healthy donors. TCRdb's copy holds only in-frame clones and misses some; the assay was immunoSEQ multiplex PCR. The data contain about 130,000 clones, roughly 90% of them singletons. Sequencing was carried out using PBMCs. These receptors were obtained from a young man in good health and CMV-seronegative.

The rearrangement joins TRBV10-2 to TRBJ1-2, with D perhaps matching TRBD1 (6 bases). This CDR3 has 15 amino acids. The germline CDR1 and CDR2 sequences are WSHSY and SAAADI. The V and J ends lost 0 bases and 8 bases respectively, with 16 bases between them. This CDR3 is CASSESRGQKGGYTF. The DNA for the CDR3 is TGCGCCAGCAGTGAGTCTCGGGGACAAAAAGGAGGCTACACCTTC.

The rearrangement uses TRBV5-4 and TRBJ2-7; 8 positions match TRBD2. CDR3 length: 15 amino acids. Germline V CDR1 and CDR2: SGHNT, YYREEE (reference sequence). The junction had 9 bases not matched to a gene; V was cut back by 4 bases and J by 3 bases. DNA for the CDR3: TGTGCCAGCAGCCTCAGCGGGAGAGGAATCTACGAGCAGTACTTC. It yields the protein CASSLSGRGIYEQYF.

V usage is TRBV10-3 and J usage is TRBJ2-1; D is possibly TRBD2 (5 bases). V lost 3 bases and J lost 10, with 16 bases in between. From germline, CDR1 is ENHRY and CDR2 SYGVKD. The CDR3 sequence is 14 residues long. The CDR3 protein is CAISDEGPTMEQFF. CDR3 bases: TGTGCCATCAGTGATGAGGGCCCAACAATGGAGCAGTTCTTC.

This clone was recorded a few times. The junction shows a germline mismatch at one end, possibly a read error. The rearrangement uses TRBV19 and TRBJ2-4, with TRBD1 matching over 8 bases. Germline V gives CDR1 LNHDA, CDR2 SQIVND (reference sequence). This CDR3 comprises 13 residues. The CDR3 DNA sequence: TGTGCCAGTAGTCCCGAACCAGGGGGCCCTAGGTATTTC. It translates to CASSPEPGGPRYF.

This clone has only one observation. The chain has TRBV6-4 and TRBJ1-5, with no clear D. CDR3 length equals 14 residues. CDR1 is MRHNA and CDR2 is SNTAGT in the germline V gene. V lost 2 bases to trimming and J lost 3 bases, with 8 bases between them. The CDR3 loop reads CASSDEAFNQPQHF. CDR3 bases: TGTGCCAGCAGTGACGAGGCCTTCAATCAGCCCCAGCATTTT.

The V and J genes are TRBV4-3 and TRBJ2-7; D call uncertain. CDR1 LGHNA and CDR2 YSLEER come from the germline V gene. With 5 bases removed from V and 3 bases from J, the gap between germline ends came to 5 bases. The CDR3 runs 11 residues. CDR3 bases: TGCGCCAGCAGCTACGGCTACGAGCAGTACTTC. Its translation: CASSYGYEQYF.

This chain links TRBV5-1 with TRBJ2-7, with D perhaps TRBD2 (5 bases). This CDR3 is 13 amino acids long. From germline, CDR1 is SGHRS and CDR2 YFSETQ. V lost 1 base, J lost 3 bases, and 8 bases lay in between. The CDR3 bases are TGCGCCAGCAGCTTGACTAGTCACTACGAGCAGTACTTC. Protein sequence: CASSLTSHYEQYF.

The chain joins TRBV4-1 to TRBJ2-7; 11 positions match TRBD2. The V gene end was trimmed by 1 base and the J gene end by 0 bases; junction bases not matched to a gene: 5. Germline-derived CDR1 and CDR2 are MGHRA and YSYEKL. The CDR3 runs 17 residues. CDR3 nucleotides: TGCGCCAGCAGCCAAGGACCCGGGACTAGCGGCTCCTACGAGCAGTACTTC. Its protein product is CASSQGPGTSGSYEQYF.

In this sample, this clone turned up once. The chain links TRBV5-6 to TRBJ2-7; 7 nucleotides align to TRBD2. The CDR3 loop spans 16 amino acids. Germline lookup yields CDR1 SGHDT and CDR2 YYEEEE. V was pared by 4 bases and J by 0 bases, with 10 bases of the junction left unmatched. The CDR3 protein is CASSALLAASSYEQYF. The CDR3 DNA is TGTGCCAGCAGCGCCCTTCTAGCGGCGAGCTCCTACGAGCAGTACTTC.

This clone appeared once. The J gene is TRBJ2-7, the V gene TRBV10-1, with D uncertain. Germline-derived CDR1 and CDR2 are WNHNN and SYGVQD (reference sequence). Trimming cost V 8 bases and J 7 bases, with 15 bases left between them. This CDR3 contains 12 residues. For the CDR3, the DNA is TGCGCCAGCGGTTTTAGCCTCCGGGAGCAGTACTTC. Protein: CASGFSLREQYF.

This chain joins TRBV6-5 and TRBJ2-3; 10 nucleotides match TRBD1. Germline CDR1 and CDR2: MNHEY and SVGAGI. The J segment lost 1 base and the V segment lost 10 bases, leaving 5 bases of the junction unmatched. The CDR3 contains 14 residues. This CDR3 is CATLGQGGTDTQYF. In DNA form, the CDR3 reads TGTGCCACCCTAGGACAGGGGGGCACAGATACGCAGTATTTT.

This chain links TRBV5-6 with TRBJ2-1, with D perhaps TRBD1 (5 bases). V lost 6 bases, J lost 2 bases, and 9 bases lay in between. In germline, CDR1 is SGHDT, CDR2 YYEEEE. The CDR3 extends over 13 amino acids. For the CDR3, the DNA is TGTGCCAGCAAGGCAGGGCCCTACAATGAGCAGTTCTTC. It codes for CASKAGPYNEQFF.

The V gene is TRBV5-1, the J gene TRBJ2-5, with 8 bases identical to TRBD1. Germline CDR1 and CDR2: SGHRS and YFSETQ. Trimming at V came to 3 bases and at J to 5 bases, leaving 6 bases not matched to a gene. The CDR3 spans 14 residues. CDR3 loop: CASSSPDREETQYF. In DNA form, the CDR3 reads TGCGCCAGCAGCTCGCCGGACAGGGAGGAGACCCAGTACTTC.

The rearrangement links TRBV12-2 to TRBJ2-3; the tabulated D call, TRBD2, remains unverified against the DNA. TRBV12-2 is noted as a pseudogene. The CDR3 loop spans 16 amino acids. CDR3 amino acids: CASRLVGREGTDTQYF. The CDR3 bases are TGTGCAAGTCGCTTAGTGGGGCGGGAGGGCACAGATACGCAGTATTTT.

This chain uses TRBV6-5 with TRBJ2-6, with D perhaps TRBD1 (6 bases). This CDR3 has 15 amino acids. Trimming stripped 6 bases from V and 2 bases from J, with 11 bases between. CDR1 is MNHEY and CDR2 is SVGAGI in the germline V gene. DNA for the CDR3: TGTGCCAGCAGAAAGGACAGAGCTGGGGCCAACGTCCTGACTTTC. Encoded protein: CASRKDRAGANVLTF.

The rearrangement links TRBV5-6 to TRBJ1-2; no firm D call. Trimming took off 2 bases at V and 7 bases at J, with 6 bases between the two ends. This CDR3 comprises 11 residues. CDR1 SGHDT and CDR2 YYEEEE come from the germline V gene. CDR3 in amino acids: CASSFRSGYTF. CDR3 in DNA: TGTGCCAGCAGCTTTAGGAGTGGCTACACCTTC. Variable domain in full (rest from reference TRBV5-6 and TRBJ1-2): DAGVTQSPTHLIKTRGQQVTLRCSPKSGHDTVSWYQQALGQGPQFIFQYYEEEERQRGNFPDRFSGHQFPNYSSELNVNALLLGDSALYLCASSFRSGYTFGSGTRLTVV.

The J gene is TRBJ2-7, the V gene TRBV5-4; D is uncertain. V shed 4 bases and J shed 1 base, with 12 bases lying between them. This CDR3 comprises 14 residues. Looked up from germline, CDR1 is SGHNT and CDR2 is YYREEE (reference sequence). The CDR3 coding sequence is TGTGCCAGCAGCCTCAGTACTACTTCCTACGAGCAGTACTTC. It translates to CASSLSTTSYEQYF.

The chain employs TRBV6-6 and TRBJ2-7; maybe TRBD2 (5 bases). The CDR3 is made up of 15 amino acids. Trimming shortened V by 6 bases and J by 2 bases, and 17 bases separated the two germline ends. Germline-derived CDR1 and CDR2 are MNHNY and SVGAGI (reference sequence). The CDR3 DNA reads as TGTGCCAGCAGCCGGGGTGACATGACGCCCTACGAGCAGTACTTC. Amino acid sequence: CASSRGDMTPYEQYF.

The chain uses TRBV27 and TRBJ2-1; 8 positions match TRBD2. This CDR3 has 14 amino acids. Germline values: CDR1 MNHEY, CDR2 SMNVEV (reference sequence). CDR3 sequence: CATQRAGVVTQQFF. The CDR3 nucleotides read TGTGCTACCCAGAGAGCGGGGGTAGTAACCCAGCAGTTCTTC.

The CDR3 loop reads CASSLWRGGNTIYF. CDR3 coding DNA: TGTGCCAGCAGCTTATGGAGGGGTGGGAACACCATATATTTT. The V call is TRBV11-2, the J call TRBJ1-3, with D possibly being TRBD1 (5 bases). The V end was cut by 2 bases, the J end by 7 bases, with 12 bases between. The CDR3 totals 14 residues. The germline CDR1 and CDR2 sequences are SGHAT and FQNNGV.

V gene TRBV10-1 combines with J gene TRBJ2-7, with 9 bases aligning to TRBD2. Germline V gives CDR1 WNHNN, CDR2 SYGVQD (reference sequence). The junction had 5 bases not matched to a gene; V was cut back by 9 bases and J by 2 bases. This CDR3 comprises 13 residues. The CDR3 nucleotides are TGCGCCAGTAGGACTAGCGAAACCTACGAGCAGTACTTC. As protein: CASRTSETYEQYF.

The chain recombines TRBV21-1 with TRBJ1-3; the table's D call of TRBD1 was not tested on the DNA. TRBV21-1 is a pseudogene segment. This CDR3 comprises 13 residues. This CDR3 is CAISGISGNTIYF. The CDR3 DNA reads as TGTGCCATCTCAGGTATCTCTGGAAACACCATATATTTT.

The CDR3 region is CASSTGQDYQPQHF. CDR3 bases: TGTGCCAGCAGTACCGGACAGGACTATCAGCCCCAGCATTTT. This chain links TRBV6-5 with TRBJ1-5; 7 nucleotides align to TRBD1. There are 14 residues in the CDR3. CDR1 and CDR2 (germline): MNHEY, SVGAGI. The V segment lost 5 bases and the J segment 5 bases; nucleotides outside the gene matches: 6.

The chain combines TRBV21-1 with TRBJ2-1; the tabulated D call, TRBD2, remains unverified against the DNA. TRBV21-1 is a recognized pseudogene. This CDR3 is built from 16 residues. CDR3 protein: CASSKAAGVLYNEQFF. In DNA, the CDR3 is TGTGCCAGCAGCAAAGCTGCGGGAGTTCTCTACAATGAGCAGTTCTTC.